This T cell receptor (beta chain) was observed in a study of T cells in Graves' hyperthyroidism and ophthalmopathy. On the study more broadly: It was at initial diagnosis, before any treatment, that peripheral blood was collected.

The germline V gene encodes CDR1 PRHDT and CDR2 FYEKMQ (reference sequence). The CDR3 covers 16 residues. Trimming pared 5 bases from V and 5 bases from J, leaving 22 bases between. Patients aged 18 to 65 had newly diagnosed hyperthyroidism lasting under 2 months. Study-wide results and caveats: Ophthalmopathy prediction by the model preceded onset by a median 6.5 months. Most clonotypes expanded in the thyroid (above 0.001) were also present in blood.

Researchers took RNA transcripts and amplified the TCR beta CDR3 regions from them. The TCR CDR3 was amplified in a first-round RT-PCR using the HTBI primer set. TCRdb reprocessed the multiplex PCR reads via MiXCR and lists one record per CDR3 protein. The sample records 650,000 to 750,000 distinct CDR3 sequences, 14% being singletons. Details on this clonotype: What it binds is unknown.

This rearrangement joins TRBV13 to TRBJ2-7, with D possibly being TRBD1 or TRBD2 (8 bases each). The sequencing input was blood. The clonotype was recovered from a woman younger than 35 with Graves' hyperthyroidism. The CDR3 sequence is CASSQGQGLVKDEQYF. CDR3 sequence (DNA): TGTGCCAGCAGCCAAGGACAGGGACTAGTGAAGGACGAGCAGTACTTC. Together with reference TRBV13 and TRBJ2-7, the CDR3 gives the full variable domain: AAGVIQSPRHLIKEKRETATLKCYPIPRHDTVYWYQQGPGQDPQFLISFYEKMQSDKGSIPDRFSAQQFSDYHSELNMSSLELGDSALYFCASSQGQGLVKDEQYFGPGTRLTVT.